This TCR beta chain was observed in a study of T cells in women clearing cervical HPV infection. Study details: Case blood was drawn when the lesion was first found; control blood after infection became undetectable.

Germline CDR1 is DFQATT and CDR2 is SNEGSKA (reference sequence). The CDR3 has 15 residues. Trimming took 8 bases from V and 5 from J; bases not matched to a gene: 15. The protocol was immunoSEQ multiplex PCR, while the TCRdb copy is restricted to in-frame clones and leaves out a portion. The sample includes over 20,000 clones. All participants had a single incident cervical HPV16 infection, and prevalent HPV16 infections were excluded. MY09/MY11 PCR detected cervical HPV DNA; dot-blot assigned genotypes. A remark on this clone: From the germline J gene comes the end of the CDR3, since the read stops 3 residues before it.

The V call is TRBV20-1, the J call TRBJ2-5, with 9 bases aligning to TRBD2. The clonotype was recovered from a woman between 18 and 75 years old with a cervical HPV16 infection that either progressed to CIN3+ or cleared (not recorded which). Input material: blood buffy coat. CDR3 DNA (partial): TGCAGTTCAACCCCCGAGGCGGGGGGGTGGGAGACC. This sequence encodes CSSTPEAGGWET. The CDR3, in full, reads CSSTPEAGGWETQYF.